A single T cell receptor (beta chain) is shown here with its context. Its antigen remains unidentified. Just one base apart from a much larger clone, this may be a read error. This entry belongs to a study of Graves' ophthalmopathy and Graves' hyperthyroidism. The study's findings and limits: Blood also carried most expanded thyroid clonotypes exceeding 0.001 frequency.

Amplifying from RNA transcripts, the study obtained TCR beta CDR3 regions. RT-PCR in the first round used HTBI primers; a second-round multiplex PCR followed. TCRdb re-derived calls from the multiplex PCR reads in MiXCR, one entry per CDR3 protein. Among more than 1,000,000 distinct CDR3 sequences, 36% were seen once, and the ten largest hold around 10%. Participants with hyperthyroidism, aged 18 to 65, were newly diagnosed with under 2 months' duration. The V end lost 4 bases, the J end lost 0 bases, and 7 bases lay between the germline ends. The CDR3 has 14 residues. Germline-derived CDR1 and CDR2 are SGHTA and FQGNSA.

This chain links TRBV7-2 with TRBJ1-3, with D hard to call. The specimen sequenced was peripheral blood or thyroid tissue (not recorded which). The receptor's source is an adult man with Graves' hyperthyroidism. The CDR3 coding sequence is TGTGCCAGCAGCTGCCGGGACTCTGGAAACACCATATATTTT. Translation: CASSCRDSGNTIYF.